Described below is a single TCR beta chain sequence and its context. Its target is unknown. Other DNA variants within this sample encode the same CDR3. These data belong to a study of Ad26.COV2.S vaccination and SARS-CoV-2 variants. Study-wide context: Intramuscularly, Ad26.COV2.S was given either once or twice, 56 days apart. Study-level results: Placebo recipients and vaccine recipients were similar in non-spike TCR breadth. The placebo group had lower spike-specific TCR breadth than the vaccine recipients did.

This table comes from immunoSEQ multiplex PCR, and its TCRdb copy is limited to in-frame clones, with some not included. The sample shows roughly 700,000 clones, more than 80% of them seen only once. CDR1 SGHNT and CDR2 YYREEE come from the germline V gene (reference sequence). Trimming left V 0 bases short and J 3 bases short, with 9 bases between. The CDR3 is 15 residues long. This sample's treatment: about 20 received Ad26.COV2.S at low or high dose, single or two shots; 5 received placebo; per-sample allocation not given. Repertoires come from day 63 after the first vaccine or placebo injection. Based in Boston, the donor was an adult of 18-55 years.

The chain combines TRBV5-4 with TRBJ2-2; a weak D match, TRBD1 (6 bases). The input for sequencing was peripheral blood, taken in a trial of Ad26.COV2.S vaccine versus placebo. This sequence was found in a person aged 18-65 years who received the Ad26.COV2.S COVID-19 vaccine or a placebo. This CDR3 is CASSLVQGDTGELFF. The CDR3 DNA is TGTGCCAGCAGCTTGGTACAGGGAGACACCGGGGAGCTGTTTTTT.